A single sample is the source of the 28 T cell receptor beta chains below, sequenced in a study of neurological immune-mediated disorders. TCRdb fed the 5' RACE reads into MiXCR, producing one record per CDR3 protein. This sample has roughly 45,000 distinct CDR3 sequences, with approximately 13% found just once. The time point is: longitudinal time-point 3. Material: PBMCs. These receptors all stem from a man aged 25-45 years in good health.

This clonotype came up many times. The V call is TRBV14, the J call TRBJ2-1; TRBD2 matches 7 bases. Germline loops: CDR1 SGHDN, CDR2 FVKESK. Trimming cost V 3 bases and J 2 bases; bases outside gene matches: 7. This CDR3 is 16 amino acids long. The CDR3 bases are TGTGCCAGCAGCCACCCGACTAGCAGAACCTACAATGAGCAGTTCTTC. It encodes CASSHPTSRTYNEQFF.

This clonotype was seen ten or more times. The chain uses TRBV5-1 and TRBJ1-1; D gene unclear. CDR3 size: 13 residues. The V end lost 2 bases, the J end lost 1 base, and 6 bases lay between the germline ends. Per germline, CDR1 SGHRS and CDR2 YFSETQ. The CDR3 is CASSFLKNTEAFF. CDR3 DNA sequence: TGCGCCAGCAGCTTCCTGAAGAACACTGAAGCTTTCTTT.

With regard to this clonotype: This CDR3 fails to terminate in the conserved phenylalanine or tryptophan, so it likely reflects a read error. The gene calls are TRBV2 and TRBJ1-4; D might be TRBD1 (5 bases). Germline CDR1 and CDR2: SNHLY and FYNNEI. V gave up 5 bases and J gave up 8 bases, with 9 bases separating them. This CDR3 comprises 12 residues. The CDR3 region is CASSLGAEKLFL. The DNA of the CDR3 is TGTGCCAGCAGTTTAGGGGCGGAAAAACTGTTTTTG.

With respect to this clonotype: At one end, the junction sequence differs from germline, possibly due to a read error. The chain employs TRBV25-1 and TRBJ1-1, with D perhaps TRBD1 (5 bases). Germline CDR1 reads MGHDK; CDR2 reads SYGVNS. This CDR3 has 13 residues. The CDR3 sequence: CASRERTRTEAFF. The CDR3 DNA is TGTGCCAGCAGGGAGAGGACACGCACTGAAGCATTCTTT.

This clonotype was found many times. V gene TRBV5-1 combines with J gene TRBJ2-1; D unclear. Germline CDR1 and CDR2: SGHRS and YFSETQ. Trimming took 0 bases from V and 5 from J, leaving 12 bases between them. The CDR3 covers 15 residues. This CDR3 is CASSLGSLTDNEQFF. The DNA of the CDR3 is TGCGCCAGCAGCTTGGGTAGTTTGACGGACAATGAGCAGTTCTTC. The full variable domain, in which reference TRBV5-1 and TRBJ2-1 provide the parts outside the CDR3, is KAGVTQTPRYLIKTRGQQVTLSCSPISGHRSVSWYQQTPGQGLQFLFEYFSETQRNKGNFPGRFSGRQFSNSRSEMNVSTLELGDSALYLCASSLGSLTDNEQFFGPGTRLTVL.

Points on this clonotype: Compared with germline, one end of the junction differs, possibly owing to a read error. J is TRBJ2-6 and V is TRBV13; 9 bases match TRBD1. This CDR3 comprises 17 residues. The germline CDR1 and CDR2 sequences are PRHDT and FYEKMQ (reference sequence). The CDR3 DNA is TGTGCCAGCAGCTTGGGACAGGGTAGAAGTGGGACCAACGTCCTGACATTC. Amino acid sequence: CASSLGQGRSGTNVLTF.

The chain's CDR3 is CASSLTGGQDTQYF. Here the CDR3 DNA reads TGTGCCAGCAGCTTAACAGGGGGCCAAGATACGCAGTATTTT. The V call is TRBV7-3, the J call TRBJ2-3, with 7 bases matching TRBD1. CDR1 SGHTA and CDR2 FQGTGA come from the germline V gene. The J segment lost 5 bases and the V segment lost 0 bases, leaving 2 bases of the junction unmatched. The CDR3 covers 14 residues.

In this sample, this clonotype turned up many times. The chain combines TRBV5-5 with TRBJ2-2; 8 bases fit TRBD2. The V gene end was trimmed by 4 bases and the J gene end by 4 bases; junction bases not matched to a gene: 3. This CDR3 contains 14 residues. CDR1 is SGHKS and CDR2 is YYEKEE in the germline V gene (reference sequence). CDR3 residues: CASSGTSLTGELFF. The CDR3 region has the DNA TGTGCCAGCAGCGGGACTAGTCTCACCGGGGAGCTGTTTTTT.

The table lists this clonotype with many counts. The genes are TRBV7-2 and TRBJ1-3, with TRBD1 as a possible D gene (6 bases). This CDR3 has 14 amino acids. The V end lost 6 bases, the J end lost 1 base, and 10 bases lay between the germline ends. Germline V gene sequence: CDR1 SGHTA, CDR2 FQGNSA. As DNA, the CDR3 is TGTGCCAGCAGAGCAGGACAGTCTGGAAACACCATATATTTT. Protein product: CASRAGQSGNTIYF.

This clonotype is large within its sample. CDR3 nucleotide sequence: TGTGCCAGCGTAAGTTGGATCGCAGATACGCAGTATTTT. It yields the protein CASVSWIADTQYF. V usage is TRBV7-2 and J usage is TRBJ2-3; D remains ambiguous. The CDR3 spans 13 residues. V lost 8 bases to trimming and J lost 4 bases, with 13 bases between them. The germline V gene encodes CDR1 SGHTA and CDR2 FQGNSA.

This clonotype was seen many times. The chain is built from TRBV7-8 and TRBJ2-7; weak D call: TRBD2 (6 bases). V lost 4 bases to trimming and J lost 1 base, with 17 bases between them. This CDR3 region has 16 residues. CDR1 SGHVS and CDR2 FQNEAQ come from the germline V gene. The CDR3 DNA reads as TGTGCCAGCAGCTACCCGGGACTCTCATCGTCCTACGAGCAGTACTTC. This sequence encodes CASSYPGLSSSYEQYF.

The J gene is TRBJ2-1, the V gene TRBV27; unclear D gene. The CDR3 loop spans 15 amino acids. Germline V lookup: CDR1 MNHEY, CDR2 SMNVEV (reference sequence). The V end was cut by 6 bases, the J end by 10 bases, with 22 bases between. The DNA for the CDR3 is TGTGCCAGCAGGCACGCTCCCAGCCGTTTTTCGGAGCAGTTCTTC. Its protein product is CASRHAPSRFSEQFF.

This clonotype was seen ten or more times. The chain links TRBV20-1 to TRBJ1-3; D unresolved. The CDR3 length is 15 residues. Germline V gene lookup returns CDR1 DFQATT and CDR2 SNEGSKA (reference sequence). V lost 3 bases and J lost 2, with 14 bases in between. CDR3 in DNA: TGCAGTGCTAGGTCCCCGGCAGGAACTGGAAACACCATATATTTT. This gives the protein CSARSPAGTGNTIYF.

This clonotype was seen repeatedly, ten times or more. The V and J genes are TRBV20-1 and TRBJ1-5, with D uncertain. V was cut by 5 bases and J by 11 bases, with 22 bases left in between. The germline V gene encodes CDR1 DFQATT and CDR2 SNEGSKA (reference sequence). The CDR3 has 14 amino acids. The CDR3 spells CSAAIPGNQRAQHF. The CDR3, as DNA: TGCAGTGCTGCAATCCCGGGGAACCAAAGGGCCCAGCATTTT.

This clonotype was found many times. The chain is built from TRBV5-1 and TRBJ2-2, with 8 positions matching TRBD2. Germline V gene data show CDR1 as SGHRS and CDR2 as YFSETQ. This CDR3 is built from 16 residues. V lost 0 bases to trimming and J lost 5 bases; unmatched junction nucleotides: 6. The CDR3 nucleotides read TGCGCCAGCAGCTTGGCGGCGGGAGGCGGTACCGGGGAGCTGTTTTTT. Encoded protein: CASSLAAGGGTGELFF.

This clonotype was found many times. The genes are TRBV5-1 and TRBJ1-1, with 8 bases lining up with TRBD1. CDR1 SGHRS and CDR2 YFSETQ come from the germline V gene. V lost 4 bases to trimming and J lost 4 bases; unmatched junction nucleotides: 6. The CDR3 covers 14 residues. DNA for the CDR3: TGCGCCAGCAGCCCTTCAGGGGGCGTCACTGAAGCTTTCTTT. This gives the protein CASSPSGGVTEAFF.

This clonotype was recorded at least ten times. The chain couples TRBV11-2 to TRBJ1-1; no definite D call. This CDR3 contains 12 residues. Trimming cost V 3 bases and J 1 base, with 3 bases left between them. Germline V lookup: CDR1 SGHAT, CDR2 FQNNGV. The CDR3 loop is CASSFPNTEAFF. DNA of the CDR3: TGTGCCAGCAGCTTCCCGAACACTGAAGCTTTCTTT.

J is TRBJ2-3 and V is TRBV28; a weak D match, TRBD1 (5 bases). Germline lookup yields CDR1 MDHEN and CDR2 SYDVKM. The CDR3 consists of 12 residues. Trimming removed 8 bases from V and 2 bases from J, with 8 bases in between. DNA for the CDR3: TGTGCCAGCGGGGCTTTCACAGATACGCAGTATTTT. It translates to CASGAFTDTQYF.

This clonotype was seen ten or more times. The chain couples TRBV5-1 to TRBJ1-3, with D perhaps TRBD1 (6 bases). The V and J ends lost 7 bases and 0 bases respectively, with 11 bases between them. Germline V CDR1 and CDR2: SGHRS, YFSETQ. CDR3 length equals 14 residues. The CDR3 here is CASRDTASGNTIYF. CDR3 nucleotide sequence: TGCGCCAGCCGGGACACCGCCTCTGGAAACACCATATATTTT.

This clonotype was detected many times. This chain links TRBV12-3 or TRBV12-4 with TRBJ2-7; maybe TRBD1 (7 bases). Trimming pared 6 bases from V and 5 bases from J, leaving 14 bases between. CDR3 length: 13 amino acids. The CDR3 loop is CASSGGGGDEQYF. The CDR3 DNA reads TGTGCCAGCAGCGGAGGGGGCGGGGACGAGCAGTACTTC.

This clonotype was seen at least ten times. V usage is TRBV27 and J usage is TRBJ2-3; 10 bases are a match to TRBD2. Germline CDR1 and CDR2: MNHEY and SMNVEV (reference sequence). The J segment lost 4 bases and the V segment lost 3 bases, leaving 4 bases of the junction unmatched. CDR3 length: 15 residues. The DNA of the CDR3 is TGTGCCAGCAGTTTCAGGACTAGCGGCTCAGATACGCAGTATTTT. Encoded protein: CASSFRTSGSDTQYF.

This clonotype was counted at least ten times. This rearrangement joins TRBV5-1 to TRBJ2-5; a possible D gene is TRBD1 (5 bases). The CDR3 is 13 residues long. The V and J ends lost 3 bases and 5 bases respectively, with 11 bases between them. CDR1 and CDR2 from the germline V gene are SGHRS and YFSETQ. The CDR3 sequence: CASSSGAEETQYF. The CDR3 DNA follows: TGCGCCAGCAGCTCTGGGGCCGAGGAGACCCAGTACTTC.

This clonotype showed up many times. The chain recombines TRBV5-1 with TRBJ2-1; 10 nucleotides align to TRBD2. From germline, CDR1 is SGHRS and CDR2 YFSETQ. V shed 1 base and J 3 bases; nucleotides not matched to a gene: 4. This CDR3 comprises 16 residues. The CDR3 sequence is CASSLIRTSGYNEQFF. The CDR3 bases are TGCGCCAGCAGCTTGATAAGGACTAGCGGCTACAATGAGCAGTTCTTC. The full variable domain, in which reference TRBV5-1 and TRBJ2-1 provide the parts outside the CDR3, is KAGVTQTPRYLIKTRGQQVTLSCSPISGHRSVSWYQQTPGQGLQFLFEYFSETQRNKGNFPGRFSGRQFSNSRSEMNVSTLELGDSALYLCASSLIRTSGYNEQFFGPGTRLTVL.

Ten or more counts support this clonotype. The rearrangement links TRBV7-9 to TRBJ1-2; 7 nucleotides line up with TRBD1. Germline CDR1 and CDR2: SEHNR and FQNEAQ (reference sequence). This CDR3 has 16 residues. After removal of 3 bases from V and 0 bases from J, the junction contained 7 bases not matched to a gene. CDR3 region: CASSFLPGQTNYGYTF. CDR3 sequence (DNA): TGTGCCAGCAGCTTCCTTCCGGGACAGACTAACTATGGCTACACCTTC. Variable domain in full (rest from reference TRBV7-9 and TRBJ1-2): DTGVSQNPRHKITKRGQNVTFRCDPISEHNRLYWYRQTLGQGPEFLTYFQNEAQLEKSRLLSDRFSAERPKGSFSTLEIQRTEQGDSAMYLCASSFLPGQTNYGYTFGSGTRLTVV.

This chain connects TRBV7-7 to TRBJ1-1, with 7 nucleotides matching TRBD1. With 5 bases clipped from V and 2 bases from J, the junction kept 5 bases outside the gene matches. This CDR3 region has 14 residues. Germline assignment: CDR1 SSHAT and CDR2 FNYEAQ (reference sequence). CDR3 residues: CASSPLGGNTEAFF. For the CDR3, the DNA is TGTGCCAGCAGCCCCTTAGGGGGCAACACTGAAGCTTTCTTT.

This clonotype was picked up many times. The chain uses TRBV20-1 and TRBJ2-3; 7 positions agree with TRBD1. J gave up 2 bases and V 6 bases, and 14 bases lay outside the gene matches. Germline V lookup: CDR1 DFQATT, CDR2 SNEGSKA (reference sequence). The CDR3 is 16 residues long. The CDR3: CSAHPVRDSVTDTQYF. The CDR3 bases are TGCAGTGCGCACCCTGTCCGGGACAGCGTCACAGATACGCAGTATTTT.

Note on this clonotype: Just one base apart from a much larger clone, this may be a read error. The CDR3 coding sequence is TGTGCCAGCAGCCCCTGGAGGCGGAGCACTGAAGCTTTCTTT. Translating gives CASSPWRRSTEAFF. The chain recombines TRBV28 with TRBJ1-1; D remains unclear. Trimming left V 6 bases short and J 4 bases short, with 15 bases between. The CDR3 runs 14 residues. Germline V CDR1 and CDR2: MDHEN, SYDVKM.

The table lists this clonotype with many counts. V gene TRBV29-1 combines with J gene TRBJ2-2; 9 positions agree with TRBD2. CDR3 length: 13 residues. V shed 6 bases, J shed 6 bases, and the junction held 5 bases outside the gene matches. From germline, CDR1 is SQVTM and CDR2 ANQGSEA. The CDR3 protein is CSVIAGVAGELFF. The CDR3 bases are TGCAGCGTGATAGCGGGAGTGGCCGGGGAGCTGTTTTTT.